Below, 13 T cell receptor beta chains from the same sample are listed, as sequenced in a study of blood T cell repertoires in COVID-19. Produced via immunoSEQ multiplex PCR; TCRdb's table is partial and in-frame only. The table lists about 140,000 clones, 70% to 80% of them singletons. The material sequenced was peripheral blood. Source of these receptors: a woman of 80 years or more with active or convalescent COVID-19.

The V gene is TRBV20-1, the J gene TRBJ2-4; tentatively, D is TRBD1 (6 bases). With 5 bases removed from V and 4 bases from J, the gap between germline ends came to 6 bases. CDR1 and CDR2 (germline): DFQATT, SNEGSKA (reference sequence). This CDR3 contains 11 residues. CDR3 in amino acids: CSAGQKNIQYF. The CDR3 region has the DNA TGCAGTGCTGGACAGAAAAACATTCAGTACTTC.

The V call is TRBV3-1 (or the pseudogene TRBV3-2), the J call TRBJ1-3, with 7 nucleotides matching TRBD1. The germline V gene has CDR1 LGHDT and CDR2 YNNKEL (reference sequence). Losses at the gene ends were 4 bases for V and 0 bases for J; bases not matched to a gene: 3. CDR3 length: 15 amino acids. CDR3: CASSRDRSSGNTIYF. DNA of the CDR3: TGTGCCAGCAGCCGGGACAGAAGCTCTGGAAACACCATATATTTT.

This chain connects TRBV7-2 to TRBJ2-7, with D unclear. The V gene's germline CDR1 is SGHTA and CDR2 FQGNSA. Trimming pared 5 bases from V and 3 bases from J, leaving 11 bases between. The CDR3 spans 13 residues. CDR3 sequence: CASSPPVGYEQYF. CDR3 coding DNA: TGTGCCAGCAGCCCTCCGGTTGGCTACGAGCAGTACTTC.

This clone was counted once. This CDR3 reads CASSLSGGGATETQYF. In DNA, the CDR3 is TGTGCCAGCAGTTTATCGGGCGGGGGGGCCACGGAGACCCAGTACTTC. The V call is TRBV28, the J call TRBJ2-5; 9 positions agree with TRBD2. The CDR3 is 16 amino acids. Germline CDR1 is MDHEN and CDR2 is SYDVKM. Trimming removed 1 base from V and 5 bases from J; junction bases left unmatched: 8.

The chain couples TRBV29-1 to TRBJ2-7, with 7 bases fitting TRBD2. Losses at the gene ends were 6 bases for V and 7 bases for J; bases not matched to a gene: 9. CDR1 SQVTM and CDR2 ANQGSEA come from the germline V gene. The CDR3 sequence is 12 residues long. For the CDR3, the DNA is TGCAGCGTCGATTTCGGGGGGAGTGAGCAGTACTTC. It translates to CSVDFGGSEQYF.

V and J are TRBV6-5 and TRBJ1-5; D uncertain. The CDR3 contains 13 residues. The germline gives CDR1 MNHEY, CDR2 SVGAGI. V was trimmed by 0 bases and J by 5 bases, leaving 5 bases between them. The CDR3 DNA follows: TGTGCCAGCAGTTACTCGTCTGATCAGCCCCAGCATTTT. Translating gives CASSYSSDQPQHF.

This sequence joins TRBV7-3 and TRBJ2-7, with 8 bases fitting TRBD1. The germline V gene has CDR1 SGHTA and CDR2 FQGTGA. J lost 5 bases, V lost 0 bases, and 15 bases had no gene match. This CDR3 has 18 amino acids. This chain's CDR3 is CASSLTIREDRVNHEQYF. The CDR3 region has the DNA TGTGCCAGCAGCTTAACGATTCGTGAGGACAGGGTAAACCACGAGCAGTACTTC.

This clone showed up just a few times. CDR3 nucleotides: TGTGCCAGCAGCTCACCCCACAGGGGCGAAGGGACTGAAGCTTTCTTT. Residues: CASSSPHRGEGTEAFF. V is TRBV7-9 and J is TRBJ1-1; 7 nucleotides line up with TRBD1. This CDR3 has 16 amino acids. The V gene end was trimmed by 4 bases and the J gene end by 5 bases; junction bases not matched to a gene: 13. Germline assignment: CDR1 SEHNR and CDR2 FQNEAQ (reference sequence).

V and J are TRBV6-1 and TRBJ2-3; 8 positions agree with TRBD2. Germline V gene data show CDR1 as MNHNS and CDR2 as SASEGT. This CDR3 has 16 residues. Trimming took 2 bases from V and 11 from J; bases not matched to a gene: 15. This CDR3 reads CASSESRMVAGSLQYF. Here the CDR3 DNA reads TGTGCCAGCAGTGAATCGAGGATGGTAGCGGGGTCGCTGCAGTATTTT.

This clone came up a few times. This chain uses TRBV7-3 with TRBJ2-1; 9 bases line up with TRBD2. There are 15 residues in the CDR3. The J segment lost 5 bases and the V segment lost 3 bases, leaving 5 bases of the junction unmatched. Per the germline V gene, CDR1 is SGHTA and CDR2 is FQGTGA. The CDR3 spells CASSFTGTSNNEQFF. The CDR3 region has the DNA TGTGCCAGCAGCTTCACAGGGACTAGCAACAATGAGCAGTTCTTC.

The CDR3 DNA reads as TGTGCCAGCAGCGTAGGTCGGTCGGGGAACACTGAAGCTTTCTTT. It specifies CASSVGRSGNTEAFF. The chain joins TRBV9 to TRBJ1-1; no reliable D call. CDR3 length: 15 residues. Germline CDR1 and CDR2: SGDLS and YYNGEE. V lost 0 bases to trimming and J lost 1 base, with 10 bases between them.

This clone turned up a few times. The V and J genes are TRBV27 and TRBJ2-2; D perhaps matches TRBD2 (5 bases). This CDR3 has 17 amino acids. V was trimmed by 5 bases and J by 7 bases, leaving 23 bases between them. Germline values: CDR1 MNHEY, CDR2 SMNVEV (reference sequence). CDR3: CASSPSIGPTMGGELFF. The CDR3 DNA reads TGTGCCAGCAGTCCCAGTATCGGACCGACTATGGGCGGGGAGCTGTTTTTT.

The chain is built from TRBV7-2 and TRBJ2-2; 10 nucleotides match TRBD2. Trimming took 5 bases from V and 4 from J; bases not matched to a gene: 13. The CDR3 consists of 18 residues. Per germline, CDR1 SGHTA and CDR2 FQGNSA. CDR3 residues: CASSPRLISGGSTGELFF. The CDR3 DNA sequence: TGTGCCAGCAGCCCCCGGTTGATTAGCGGGGGGAGCACCGGGGAGCTGTTTTTT.